Following are 27 T cell receptor beta chains from one sample sequenced in a study of regulatory T cells in long-lasting Graves disease. The time point denotes: newly diagnosed GD, antithyroid drugs for less than 3 months. PBMC RNA was the source of the TCR library. Sequencing libraries for TCR beta were prepared with iRepertoire HTBI primers and Arm-PCR of CDR3 regions. TCRdb analysed the multiplex PCR reads with MiXCR anew, one entry per CDR3 protein. The sample includes about 420,000 distinct CDR3 sequences, over 15% of them seen just once. The same specimen was also included in a second study, on T cells in Graves' hyperthyroidism and ophthalmopathy.

The sequenced sample was peripheral blood mononuclear cells (PBMCs), obtained at new diagnosis, from a patient treated with antithyroid drugs. The receptors were sampled from a woman in her late teens or twenties with Graves disease.

This clonotype showed up just once. One base away lies a much larger clone, so this may be a sequencing read error. The V call is TRBV15, the J call TRBJ2-3; 7 bases are shared with TRBD2. The CDR3 has 16 amino acids. Per the germline V gene, CDR1 is LNHNV and CDR2 is YYDKDF (reference sequence). CDR3 in amino acids: CATSRGSGGLTDTQFF. In nucleotides, the CDR3 is TGTGCCACCAGCAGAGGTTCGGGGGGATTGACAGATACGCAGTTTTTT.

This clonotype was picked up many times. The chain uses TRBV2 and TRBJ2-2; D remains unclear. Germline V gene lookup returns CDR1 SNHLY and CDR2 FYNNEI. Trimming took off 4 bases at V and 3 bases at J, with 3 bases between the two ends. The CDR3 consists of 12 residues. For the CDR3, the DNA is TGTGCCAGCAGTGTCCACACCGGGGAGCTGTTTTTT. Its protein product is CASSVHTGELFF.

This clonotype was seen repeatedly, ten times or more. The chain uses TRBV7-2 and TRBJ2-1; 10 bases map to TRBD2. The germline gives CDR1 SGHTA, CDR2 FQGNSA. J was trimmed by 9 bases and V by 5 bases; bases with no gene match: 13. The CDR3 extends over 16 amino acids. CDR3 sequence (DNA): TGTGCCAGCAGCCCCAATAATCTAGCGGGAGACGGTGAGCAGTTCTTC. Translation gives CASSPNNLAGDGEQFF.

This clonotype was seen only a few times. J is TRBJ2-7 and V is TRBV7-9; D not certain. V shed 8 bases and J shed 5 bases, with 13 bases lying between them. CDR3 length: 12 residues. Germline CDR1 and CDR2: SEHNR and FQNEAQ (reference sequence). Written as DNA, the CDR3 is TGTGCCAGCGACGACCCAAACAACGAGCAGTACTTC. This gives the protein CASDDPNNEQYF.

This chain uses TRBV9 with TRBJ2-3; TRBD2 agrees at 9 bases. This CDR3 has 16 residues. V trimming: 4 bases; J trimming: 2 bases; junction bases outside the gene matches: 8. The germline V gene has CDR1 SGDLS and CDR2 YYNGEE. The CDR3 loop is CASSPLAGVITDTQYF. CDR3 coding DNA: TGTGCCAGCAGCCCTTTAGCGGGAGTTATCACAGATACGCAGTATTTT. The whole variable domain, remainder taken from reference TRBV9 and TRBJ2-3, is DSGVTQTPKHLITATGQRVTLRCSPRSGDLSVYWYQQSLDQGLQFLIQYYNGEERAKGNILERFSAQQFPDLHSELNLSSLELGDSALYFCASSPLAGVITDTQYFGPGTRLTVL.

The J gene is TRBJ2-4, the V gene TRBV2; perhaps TRBD2 as D (6 bases). The CDR3 contains 13 residues. Germline CDR1 and CDR2: SNHLY and FYNNEI. V was clipped by 4 bases and J by 5 bases, with 9 bases between them. The CDR3 region has the DNA TGTGCCAGCAGTGCGGGACTCGAAAACATTCAGTACTTC. Encoded protein: CASSAGLENIQYF.

This clonotype has ten or more counts. The rearrangement uses TRBV20-1 and TRBJ2-1, with D perhaps matching TRBD2 (5 bases). Germline V gives CDR1 DFQATT, CDR2 SNEGSKA (reference sequence). Trimming left V 6 bases short and J 4 bases short, with 13 bases between. This CDR3 contains 13 residues. CDR3 amino acids: CSAGNGLYNEQFF. Here the CDR3 DNA reads TGCAGTGCGGGGAACGGACTGTACAATGAGCAGTTCTTC.

The genes are TRBV20-1 and TRBJ2-1; no clear D. This CDR3 comprises 15 residues. In germline, CDR1 is DFQATT, CDR2 SNEGSKA (reference sequence). V lost 2 bases and J lost 2, with 13 bases in between. CDR3 sequence reads: CSARPRAKPYNEQFF. Here the CDR3 DNA reads TGCAGTGCTAGACCCCGCGCCAAACCCTACAATGAGCAGTTCTTC.

Ten or more counts support this clonotype. The chain carries TRBV20-1 and TRBJ1-2; 8 nucleotides line up with TRBD1. Trimming took 3 bases from V and 4 from J; bases not matched to a gene: 13. The CDR3 extends over 16 amino acids. The germline V gene encodes CDR1 DFQATT and CDR2 SNEGSKA (reference sequence). CDR3 sequence: CSARVYDRGSGYGYTF. CDR3 sequence (DNA): TGCAGTGCTAGGGTGTATGACAGGGGTTCTGGCTATGGCTACACCTTC.

V and J are TRBV20-1 and TRBJ2-7; D uncertain. The CDR3 is 13 residues long. Germline values: CDR1 DFQATT, CDR2 SNEGSKA (reference sequence). Trimming removed 1 base from V and 3 bases from J, with 10 bases in between. The CDR3 reads CSARGGFDYEQYF. CDR3 coding DNA: TGCAGTGCTAGAGGTGGATTCGACTACGAGCAGTACTTC.

For this clonotype: Germline is not matched at one junction end, which may reflect a read error. V gene TRBV19 combines with J gene TRBJ1-5; D is unclear. Germline CDR1 reads LNHDA; CDR2 reads SQIVND (reference sequence). CDR3 length: 13 amino acids. In nucleotides, the CDR3 is TGTGCCAGTAGTATGGCTAGTGGTCAGCTCCAGCATTTT. Translation gives CASSMASGQLQHF.

The chain employs TRBV10-3 and TRBJ2-5, with TRBD2 identical over 8 bases. With V trimmed by 6 bases and J by 2 bases, 8 bases remained unmatched. CDR3 length: 15 residues. The germline V gene has CDR1 ENHRY and CDR2 SYGVKD. DNA of the CDR3: TGTGCCATCAGCGAGGGGACTAGAAGGCAAGAGACCCAGTACTTC. Translation gives CAISEGTRRQETQYF.

V is TRBV5-1 and J is TRBJ2-7; the match to TRBD1 covers 7 bases. The V segment lost 4 bases and the J segment 8 bases; nucleotides outside the gene matches: 12. The germline gives CDR1 SGHRS, CDR2 YFSETQ. This CDR3 contains 14 residues. The DNA for the CDR3 is TGCGCCAGCAGCCCCACCGGGACAGTATACAAGCAGTACTTC. This gives the protein CASSPTGTVYKQYF.

This clonotype came up a few times. CDR3 loop: CASSPQAASYEQYF. The CDR3 bases are TGTGCCAGCAGTCCCCAAGCGGCCTCCTACGAGCAGTACTTC. The V and J genes are TRBV6-1 and TRBJ2-7, with D maybe TRBD2 (5 bases). The CDR3 totals 14 residues. V dropped 5 bases and J dropped 0 bases, with 11 bases sitting between them. From germline, CDR1 is MNHNS and CDR2 SASEGT.

For this clonotype: This may be a read error: a much more frequent sequence differs by one nucleotide. The chain links TRBV20-1 to TRBJ2-5; no clear D gene. Germline loops: CDR1 DFQATT, CDR2 SNEGSKA (reference sequence). This CDR3 region has 16 residues. This chain's CDR3 is CSVRVSHPQRQETQYF. CDR3 in DNA: TGCAGTGTTAGAGTTTCACACCCTCAACGGCAAGAGACCCAGTACTTC.

The chain combines TRBV6-1 with TRBJ2-7, with 12 bases that match TRBD2. V shed 6 bases and J 3 bases; nucleotides not matched to a gene: 6. CDR3 size: 15 residues. Per germline, CDR1 MNHNS and CDR2 SASEGT. Here the CDR3 reads CASRSGLAGYYEQYF. The DNA for the CDR3 is TGTGCCAGCAGATCCGGACTAGCGGGATACTACGAGCAGTACTTC.

Many counts were recorded for this clonotype. The genes are TRBV11-2 and TRBJ2-1, with TRBD2 as a possible D gene (5 bases). The CDR3 spans 16 residues. Trimming left V 5 bases short and J 7 bases short, with 21 bases between. In germline, CDR1 is SGHAT, CDR2 FQNNGV. DNA for the CDR3: TGTGCCAGCAGCCCCACTGACAACGAGGGTTTTAATGAGCAGTTCTTC. Translating it yields CASSPTDNEGFNEQFF.

This clonotype occurred many times. The chain combines TRBV7-2 with TRBJ2-7, with 9 positions matching TRBD2. The CDR3 loop spans 14 amino acids. Germline V gives CDR1 SGHTA, CDR2 FQGNSA. V gave up 5 bases and J gave up 2 bases; unmatched junction bases: 4. This CDR3 is CASSPIAGAYEQYF. For the CDR3, the DNA is TGTGCCAGCAGCCCAATAGCGGGAGCCTACGAGCAGTACTTC.

This clonotype showed up many times. The chain carries TRBV6-2 or TRBV6-3 and TRBJ2-1; TRBD2 is a possible D gene (5 bases). V lost 6 bases to trimming and J lost 6 bases, with 15 bases between them. The CDR3 totals 14 residues. CDR1 and CDR2 from the germline V gene are MNHEY and SVGEGT. The CDR3 DNA reads as TGTGCCAGCAGACGATCCAAACTAGGCAATGAGCAGTTCTTC. It is translated as CASRRSKLGNEQFF.

This clonotype was counted ten times or more. This sequence joins TRBV28 and TRBJ2-1; the match to TRBD2 covers 7 bases. CDR3 size: 14 residues. From germline, CDR1 is MDHEN and CDR2 SYDVKM. V was clipped by 2 bases and J by 9 bases; unmatched bases: 7. The CDR3 sequence is CASSLAGVRSEQFF. The CDR3 DNA sequence: TGTGCCAGCAGTTTAGCGGGAGTAAGGAGTGAGCAGTTCTTC.

To note about this clonotype: This may arise from a read error, as a much more abundant clone is one base away. The chain joins TRBV6-2 or TRBV6-3 to TRBJ2-3; the match to TRBD1 covers 9 bases. The CDR3 has 14 residues. Germline-derived CDR1 and CDR2 are MNHEY and SVGEGT. CDR3 amino acids: CAGSYGTGTDTQYF. CDR3 DNA sequence: TGTGCCGGCAGTTACGGGACAGGGACAGATACGCAGTATTTT.

The chain uses TRBV24-1 and TRBJ1-2; 8 nucleotides align to TRBD1. V shed 4 bases, J shed 6 bases, and the junction held 9 bases outside the gene matches. CDR1 KGHDR and CDR2 SFDVKD come from the germline V gene. There are 15 residues in the CDR3. The CDR3: CATSDLDRGVDGYTF. The CDR3 DNA reads as TGTGCCACCAGTGACCTTGACAGGGGAGTTGATGGCTACACCTTC.

The chain has TRBV29-1 and TRBJ2-1; 13 nucleotides align to TRBD2. The length of the CDR3 is 15 residues. J gave up 8 bases and V 6 bases, and 10 bases lay outside the gene matches. Germline lookup yields CDR1 SQVTM and CDR2 ANQGSEA. The CDR3 bases are TGCAGCGTGCCAACTAGCGGGAGGGCACGGGATGAGCAGTTCTTC. It translates to CSVPTSGRARDEQFF.

The chain employs TRBV9 and TRBJ1-3; maybe TRBD1 (5 bases). The germline gives CDR1 SGDLS, CDR2 YYNGEE. With 3 bases removed from V and 8 bases from J, the gap between germline ends came to 18 bases. The CDR3 loop spans 15 amino acids. CDR3 region: CASSGGREVGDTIYF. CDR3 bases: TGTGCCAGCAGCGGGGGCAGGGAGGTTGGCGACACCATATATTTT.

This clonotype has ten or more counts. The J gene is TRBJ1-5, the V gene TRBV2; D is ambiguous. V was trimmed by 2 bases and J by 3 bases, leaving 8 bases between them. The CDR3 has 14 amino acids. The germline CDR1 and CDR2 sequences are SNHLY and FYNNEI. The CDR3 DNA sequence: TGTGCCAGCAGTGAACTACGGCCCAATCAGCCCCAGCATTTT. It specifies CASSELRPNQPQHF.

This clonotype has ten or more counts. V gene TRBV5-4 combines with J gene TRBJ1-2; 7 bases are shared with TRBD1. The CDR3 covers 14 residues. Germline V lookup: CDR1 SGHNT, CDR2 YYREEE (reference sequence). Trimming at V came to 6 bases and at J to 4 bases, leaving 9 bases not matched to a gene. CDR3 sequence reads: CASTRQGGGYGYTF. CDR3 DNA: TGTGCCAGCACCAGACAGGGCGGCGGCTATGGCTACACCTTC.

The J gene is TRBJ1-2, the V gene TRBV20-1; D is uncertain. Germline assignment: CDR1 DFQATT and CDR2 SNEGSKA (reference sequence). CDR3 length: 13 residues. V was pared by 0 bases and J by 3 bases, with 8 bases between. Here the CDR3 DNA reads TGCAGTGCTAGAGAGCGCGCCGACTATGGCTACACCTTC. This gives the protein CSARERADYGYTF.